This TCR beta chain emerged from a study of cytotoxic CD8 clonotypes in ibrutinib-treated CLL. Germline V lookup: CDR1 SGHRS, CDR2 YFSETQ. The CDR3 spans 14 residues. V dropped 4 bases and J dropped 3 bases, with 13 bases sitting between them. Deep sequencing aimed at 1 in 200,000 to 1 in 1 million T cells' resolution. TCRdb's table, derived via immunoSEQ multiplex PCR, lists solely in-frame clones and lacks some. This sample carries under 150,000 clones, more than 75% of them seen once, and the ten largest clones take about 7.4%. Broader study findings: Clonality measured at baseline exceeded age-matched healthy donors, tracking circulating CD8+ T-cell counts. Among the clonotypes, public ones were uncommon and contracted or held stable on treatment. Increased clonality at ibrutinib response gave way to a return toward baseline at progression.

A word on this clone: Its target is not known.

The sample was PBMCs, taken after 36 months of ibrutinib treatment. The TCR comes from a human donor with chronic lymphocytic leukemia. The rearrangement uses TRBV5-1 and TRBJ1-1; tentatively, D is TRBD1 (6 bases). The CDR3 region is CASSPGQRDTEAFF. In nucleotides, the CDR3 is TGCGCCAGCAGCCCTGGACAGAGAGACACTGAAGCTTTCTTT. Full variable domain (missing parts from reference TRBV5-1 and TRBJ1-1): KAGVTQTPRYLIKTRGQQVTLSCSPISGHRSVSWYQQTPGQGLQFLFEYFSETQRNKGNFPGRFSGRQFSNSRSEMNVSTLELGDSALYLCASSPGQRDTEAFFGQGTRLTVV.